This record covers a single T cell receptor (beta chain). Antigen: not known. This sample was taken from a study of cytomegalovirus exposure and HLA in healthy donors. Points from the study as a whole: Cytomegalovirus association was assigned to 170 or so TCR beta chains.

It was with 60 Vbeta and 13 Jbeta primers that the PCR ran. Repertoires were generated with immunoSEQ multiplex PCR, while TCRdb's copy carries only in-frame clones and drops some. The sample shows approximately 170,000 clones, about 82% of them seen only once. V lost 0 bases to trimming and J lost 2 bases; unmatched junction nucleotides: 5. The CDR3 sequence is 15 residues long. Germline V lookup: CDR1 SGDLS, CDR2 YYNGEE. Sequencing used PBMCs. This receptor was identified in a male donor in good health and CMV-seronegative. The chain employs TRBV9 and TRBJ2-7; the match to TRBD1 covers 7 bases. The chain's CDR3 is CASSVARGLAYEQYF. CDR3 DNA sequence: TGTGCCAGCAGCGTAGCGAGGGGGCTCGCCTACGAGCAGTACTTC.